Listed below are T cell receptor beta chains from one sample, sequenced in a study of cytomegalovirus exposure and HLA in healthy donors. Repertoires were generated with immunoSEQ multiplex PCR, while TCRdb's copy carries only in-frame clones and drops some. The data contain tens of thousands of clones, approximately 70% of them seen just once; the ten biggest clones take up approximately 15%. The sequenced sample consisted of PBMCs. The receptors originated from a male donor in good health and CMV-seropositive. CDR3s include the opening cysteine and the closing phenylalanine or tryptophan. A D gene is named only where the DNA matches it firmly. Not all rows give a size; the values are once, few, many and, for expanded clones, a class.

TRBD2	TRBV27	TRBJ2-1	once	TGTGCCAGCACCCGGGGGGTATTGGGTGAGCAGTTCTTC	CASTRGVLGEQFF
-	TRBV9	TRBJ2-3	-	TGTGCCAGCAGCTTGACAGGTACAGATACGCAGTATTTT	CASSLTGTDTQYF
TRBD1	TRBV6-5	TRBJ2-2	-	TGTGCCAGCAGTTACTCGTCAGGGGGCGGGGAGCTGTTTTTT	CASSYSSGGGELFF
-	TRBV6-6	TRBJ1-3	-	TGTGCCAGTAGCCGGGGTGAAGGAAACACCATATATTTT	CASSRGEGNTIYF
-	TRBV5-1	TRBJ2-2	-	TGCGCCAGCAGCTTGGGGACAGTGACGAACACCGGGGAGCTGTTTTTT	CASSLGTVTNTGELFF
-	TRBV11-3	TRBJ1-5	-	TGTGCCAGCAGCTGGGGGAGGGCAGGCATTGGCAATCAGCCCCAGCATTTT	CASSWGRAGIGNQPQHF
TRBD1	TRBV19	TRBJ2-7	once	TGTGCCAGTAGCGATACGGGACAGGGGTTTTACGAGCAGTACTTC	CASSDTGQGFYEQYF
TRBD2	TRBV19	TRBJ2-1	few	TGTGCCAGTAGTAGTAGCGGGGGGGGAGCCTACAATGAGCAGTTCTTC	CASSSSGGGAYNEQFF
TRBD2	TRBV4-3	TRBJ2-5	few	TGCGCCAGCAGCCAAGATGGTCGGGGGGGAGAGACCCAGTACTTC	CASSQDGRGGETQYF
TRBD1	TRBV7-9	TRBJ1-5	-	TGTGCCAGCAGCCCCGACAGGGCCCTTAGCAATCAGCCCCAGCATTTT	CASSPDRALSNQPQHF
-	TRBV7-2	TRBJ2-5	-	TGTGCCAGCAGCCCACAAGAGACCCAGTACTTC	CASSPQETQYF
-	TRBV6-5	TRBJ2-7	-	TGTGCCAGCAGTTACGGTCCGGGTTCCTACGAGCAGTACTTC	CASSYGPGSYEQYF
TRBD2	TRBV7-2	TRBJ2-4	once	TGTGCCAGCCTGGCGGGAGGGGGACCTCTAGCCAAAAACATTCAGTACTTC	CASLAGGGPLAKNIQYF
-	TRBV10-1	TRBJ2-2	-	TGCGCCAGCAGTGACCAGAACACCGGGGAGCTGTTTTTT	CASSDQNTGELFF
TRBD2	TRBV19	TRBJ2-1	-	TGTGCCAGTAGTAGATCCGGGACTAGCGGGAATGAAAGGAATGAGCAGTTCTTC	CASSRSGTSGNERNEQFF
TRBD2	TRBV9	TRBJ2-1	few	TGTGCCAGCAGCGTAGGAGGGACTAGCGGGAGTATTTACAATGAGCAGTTCTTC	CASSVGGTSGSIYNEQFF
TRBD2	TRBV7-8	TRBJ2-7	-	TGTGCCAGCAGCTTACAATTAAGGGGGACTAGCGGGGAAGGGCAGTACTTC	CASSLQLRGTSGEGQYF
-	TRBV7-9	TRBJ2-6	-	TGTGCCAGCAGCCCCAAGGCGGGACCTGGGGCCAACGTCCTGACTTTC	CASSPKAGPGANVLTF
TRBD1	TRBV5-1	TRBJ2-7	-	TGCGCCAGCACCGAGGGACAGGGTGGATCCTACGAGCAGTACTTC	CASTEGQGGSYEQYF
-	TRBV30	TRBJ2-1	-	TGTGCCTGGAGCCCGGGGGGCCTTTTGGATGAGCAGTTCTTC	CAWSPGGLLDEQFF
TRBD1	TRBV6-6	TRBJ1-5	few	TGTGCCAGCAGTAGCACCGGGACAGGGGGCTTACAGCCCCAGCATTTT	CASSSTGTGGLQPQHF
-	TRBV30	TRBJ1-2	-	TGTGCCTGGAGTGGGGCAGGGTTCGACGGCTACACCTTC	CAWSGAGFDGYTF
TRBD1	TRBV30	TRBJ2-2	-	TGTGCCTGGGGGACAGGGGTCAACACCGGGGAGCTGTTTTTT	CAWGTGVNTGELFF
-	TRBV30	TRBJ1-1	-	TGTGCCTGGAGGCAGGGTTATGACACTGAAGCTTTCTTT	CAWRQGYDTEAFF
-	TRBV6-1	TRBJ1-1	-	TGTGCCAGCAGTGAAAGAGGGAACACTGAAGCTTTCTTT	CASSERGNTEAFF
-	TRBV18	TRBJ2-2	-	TGTGCCAGCTCACCATCCGCGGCGAACACCGGGGAGCTGTTTTTT	CASSPSAANTGELFF
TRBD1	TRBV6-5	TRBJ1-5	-	TGTGCCAGCAGTTGGGACAGCGGTCAGCCCCAGCATTTT	CASSWDSGQPQHF
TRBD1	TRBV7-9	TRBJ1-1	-	TGTGCCAGCAGATCCAGGGGGCACACTGAAGCTTTCTTT	CASRSRGHTEAFF
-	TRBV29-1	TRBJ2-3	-	TGCAGCGGGGGGTCGGGGGAGGCAACAGATACGCAGTATTTT	CSGGSGEATDTQYF
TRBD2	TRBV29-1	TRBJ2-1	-	TGCAGCACCCGACTAGCGGGCAATGAGCAGTTCTTC	CSTRLAGNEQFF
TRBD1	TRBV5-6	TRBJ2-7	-	TGTGCCAGCAAAGACTACAGGGGATGGGAGCAGTACTTC	CASKDYRGWEQYF
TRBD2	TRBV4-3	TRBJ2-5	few	TGCGCCAGCAGCCAAGATAGGGTAGCGGGGGGTTCGTACCAAGAGACCCAGTACTTC	CASSQDRVAGGSYQETQYF
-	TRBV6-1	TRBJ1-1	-	TGTGCCAGCAGGGACTTACAGAAAAACACTGAAGCTTTCTTT	CASRDLQKNTEAFF
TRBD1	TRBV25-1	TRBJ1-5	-	TGTGCTACCTCACAGGGGAATAGCAATCAGCCCCAGCATTTT	CATSQGNSNQPQHF
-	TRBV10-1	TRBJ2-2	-	TGCGCCAGCAGTGATGTCCAGGGCTACACCGGGGAGCTGTTTTTT	CASSDVQGYTGELFF
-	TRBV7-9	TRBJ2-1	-	TGTGCCAGCAGCTACTACATTAATGAGCAGTTCTTC	CASSYYINEQFF
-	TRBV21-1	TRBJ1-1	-	TGTGCCAGCAGCAAAGGAAAGGGGGCGAACACTGAAGCTTTCTTT	CASSKGKGANTEAFF
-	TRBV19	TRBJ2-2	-	TGTGCCAGTAGATACAGGGGGGGGACCGGGGAGCTGTTTTTT	CASRYRGGTGELFF
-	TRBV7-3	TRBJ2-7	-	TGTGCCAGCAGCTTGGCACGGCCTAGCGAGCAGTACTTC	CASSLARPSEQYF
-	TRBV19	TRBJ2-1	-	TGTGCCAGTAGTATTGGCGGGACCTACAATGAGCAGTTCTTC	CASSIGGTYNEQFF
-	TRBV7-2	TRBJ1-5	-	TGTGCCAGCAGCCCCTCTAGAGGGTGGAGCAATCAGCCCCAGCATTTT	CASSPSRGWSNQPQHF
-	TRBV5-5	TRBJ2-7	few	TGTGCCAGCAGCCTTCCTTCCTACGAGCAGTACTTC	CASSLPSYEQYF
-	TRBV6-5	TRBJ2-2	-	TGTGCCAGCAGCCCTGGCTTAGCTCGAACCGGGGAGCTGTTTTTT	CASSPGLARTGELFF
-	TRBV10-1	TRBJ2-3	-	TGCGCCAGCAGTGGATCAGGGACAGATACGCAGTATTTT	CASSGSGTDTQYF
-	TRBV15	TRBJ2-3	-	TGTGCCACCAGCAGAGTTCCCACTAGCACAGATACGCAGTATTTT	CATSRVPTSTDTQYF
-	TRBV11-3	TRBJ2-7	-	TGTGCCAGCAGCTTAGACCTGCGAGAGCAGTACTTC	CASSLDLREQYF
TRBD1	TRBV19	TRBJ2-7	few	TGTGCCAGTAGTCCCTCCGGGACAGGGACCTACGAGCAGTACTTC	CASSPSGTGTYEQYF
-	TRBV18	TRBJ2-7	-	TGTGCCAGCTCACTAATACAGAGCCCCGAGAACGAGCAGTACTTC	CASSLIQSPENEQYF
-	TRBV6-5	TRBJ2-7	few	TGTGCCAGCAGTGGAGGCTACGAGCAGTACTTC	CASSGGYEQYF
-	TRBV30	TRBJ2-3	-	TGTGCCTGGAGTGGGCCTGGAGATACGCAGTATTTT	CAWSGPGDTQYF
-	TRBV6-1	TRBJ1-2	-	TGTGCCAGCAGGTCGAGGGACAACAACTATGGCTACACCTTC	CASRSRDNNYGYTF
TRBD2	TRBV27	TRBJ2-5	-	TGTGCCAGCACCGGGCCAGCTTTGTTTCGTAGCGGGGGGCTACAAGAGACCCAGTACTTC	CASTGPALFRSGGLQETQYF
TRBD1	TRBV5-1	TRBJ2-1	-	TGCGCCAGCAGCATCGGACAGGGGTCTTACAATGAGCAGTTCTTC	CASSIGQGSYNEQFF
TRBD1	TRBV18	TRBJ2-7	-	TGTGCCAGCTCCCCCCGTGCCTGGACAGGGCACCACGAGCAGTACTTC	CASSPRAWTGHHEQYF
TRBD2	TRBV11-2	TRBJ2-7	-	TGTGCCAGCAGCTTGAGCGGGAGCTACGAGCAGTACTTC	CASSLSGSYEQYF